This entry concerns a single TCR beta chain. TCRdb used MiXCR to reprocess the PCR reads, holding one entry per CDR3 protein. The data contain under 650,000 distinct CDR3 sequences, just under 20% of them seen just once; the ten biggest clones take up 0.85%. The data are from a study of molecular identifiers for immune sequencing clone quantification. Across the whole study: Sequencing covered four of five parts into which replicate RNA from around 20,000 or 100,000 naive CD8 cells was split.

The V and J ends lost 2 bases and 5 bases, in that order; junction bases with no gene match: 9. The germline V gene encodes CDR1 SGHDN and CDR2 FVKESK. The CDR3 contains 15 residues. Libraries from naive CD8 cells were generated from 20,000 to 1,000,000 sorted cells (with 10%, 30% or 50% RNA). Input material: naive CD8+ T cells from blood, with Jurkat cell RNA spiked in. Documented subset: FACS-sorted CD8+CD4-CCR7+CD45RA+ naive T cells. The sequence derives from a human donor in good health. Some libraries in this study had Jurkat cell RNA spiked in. The chain has TRBV14 and TRBJ2-7; 7 nucleotides line up with TRBD1. In nucleotides, the CDR3 is TGTGCCAGCAGCCAAAGTACGACAGGGACCGACGAGCAGTACTTC. Amino acid sequence: CASSQSTTGTDEQYF.